A single sample gave rise to the 21 T cell receptor beta chains below, sequenced in a study of radiotherapy plus CTLA-4 blockade in lung cancer. Produced via immunoSEQ multiplex PCR; TCRdb's table is partial and in-frame only. The sample carries about 30,000 clones, about 80% recorded once. This sample comprised peripheral blood, obtained from a patient treated with radiotherapy plus ipilimumab. These receptor sequences come from a human donor with non-small cell lung cancer that progressed on radiotherapy plus ipilimumab.

V usage is TRBV5-6 and J usage is TRBJ1-4; maybe TRBD1 (5 bases). Germline CDR1 SGHDT, CDR2 YYEEEE. This CDR3 is built from 17 residues. The ends were cut back, 0 bases at V and 0 bases at J, with 12 bases in the middle. For the CDR3, the DNA is TGTGCCAGCAGCTTGGCCACGCAGGGCGCAACTAATGAAAAACTGTTTTTT. It codes for CASSLATQGATNEKLFF.

This rearrangement joins TRBV6-1 to TRBJ1-2; no clear D gene. CDR1 and CDR2 (germline): MNHNS, SASEGT. The CDR3 spans 12 residues. V was cut by 1 base and J by 10 bases, with 10 bases left in between. The CDR3 sequence is CASSEGERDYTF. The CDR3 DNA sequence: TGTGCCAGCAGTGAAGGGGAGAGGGACTACACCTTC.

The chain is built from TRBV18 and TRBJ2-3; 8 positions match TRBD1. Germline V gene data show CDR1 as KGHSH and CDR2 as LQKENI. CDR3 length: 16 amino acids. V gave up 3 bases and J gave up 2 bases; unmatched junction bases: 7. The CDR3 sequence is CASSPLDRGSTDTQYF. The DNA for the CDR3 is TGTGCCAGCTCACCTTTAGACAGGGGATCCACAGATACGCAGTATTTT.

The chain carries TRBV29-1 and TRBJ2-1; D gene uncertain. This CDR3 has 11 residues. The V gene lost 3 bases and the J gene lost 3 bases, with 3 bases spanning the gap. Germline loops: CDR1 SQVTM, CDR2 ANQGSEA. Here the CDR3 DNA reads TGCAGCGTTGATCGCTACAATGAGCAGTTCTTC. As protein: CSVDRYNEQFF.

The chain links TRBV29-1 to TRBJ1-2, with D tentatively TRBD1 (5 bases). This CDR3 contains 15 residues. CDR1 and CDR2 from the germline V gene are SQVTM and ANQGSEA. The V and J ends lost 3 bases and 0 bases respectively, with 14 bases between them. CDR3 in DNA: TGCAGCGTTGATGCAGGGCCCGACTCTAACTATGGCTACACCTTC. Protein sequence: CSVDAGPDSNYGYTF.

This clone has a handful of counts. The chain carries TRBV30 and TRBJ2-5; D is tentatively TRBD1 or TRBD2 (5 bases each). CDR1 and CDR2 from the germline V gene are GTSNPN and SVGIG (reference sequence). The CDR3 is 14 amino acids. V was cut by 5 bases and J by 5 bases, with 18 bases left in between. In DNA, the CDR3 is TGTGCCTGGGGGGCGGGCTCATTTAGGGAGACCCAGTACTTC. Protein product: CAWGAGSFRETQYF. Combining the CDR3 with reference TRBV30 and TRBJ2-5 gives the whole variable domain SQTIHQWPATLVQPVGSPLSLECTVEGTSNPNLYWYRQAAGRGLQLLFYSVGIGQISSEVPQNLSASRPQDRQFILSSKKLLLSDSGFYLCAWGAGSFRETQYFGPGTRLLVL.

This chain joins TRBV4-1 and TRBJ2-5, with a tentative D call TRBD1 (5 bases). CDR1 is MGHRA, CDR2 YSYEKL, per germline. The CDR3 is made up of 13 amino acids. Trimming left V 4 bases short and J 5 bases short, with 11 bases between. DNA for the CDR3: TGCGCCAGCAGCCGTACAGGTGCGGAGACCCAGTACTTC. Protein: CASSRTGAETQYF.

The chain joins TRBV28 to TRBJ1-1, with D possibly TRBD1 on 6 matching bases. Germline CDR1 reads MDHEN; CDR2 reads SYDVKM. The CDR3 consists of 15 residues. The ends were cut back, 2 bases at V and 4 bases at J, with 14 bases in the middle. CDR3 DNA: TGTGCCAGCAGTTTAGCCGGGGGGCAGAGCACTGAAGCTTTCTTT. Protein: CASSLAGGQSTEAFF.

The chain has TRBV28 and TRBJ2-7; 9 bases are shared with TRBD2. From germline, CDR1 is MDHEN and CDR2 SYDVKM. This CDR3 spans 14 amino acids. With 5 bases clipped from V and 3 bases from J, the junction kept 5 bases outside the gene matches. The CDR3 sequence is CASSPYSGSYEQYF. CDR3 in DNA: TGTGCCAGCAGTCCCTATAGCGGGAGCTACGAGCAGTACTTC.

This clone is a singleton in its sample. The chain has TRBV29-1 and TRBJ1-1; 7 bases agree with TRBD1. Trimming took 1 base from V and 4 from J; bases not matched to a gene: 12. Germline CDR1 and CDR2: SQVTM and ANQGSEA. The length of the CDR3 is 16 residues. CDR3 DNA sequence: TGCAGCGTTGAAGCGCCTCGACAGGGTAGCGGCACTGAAGCTTTCTTT. Translation gives CSVEAPRQGSGTEAFF.

This chain links TRBV5-5 with TRBJ2-5; no firm D call. V was clipped by 2 bases and J by 2 bases, with 10 bases between them. This CDR3 has 14 amino acids. Germline V gives CDR1 SGHKS, CDR2 YYEKEE (reference sequence). The CDR3 nucleotides are TGTGCCAGCAGCTTCCTTGGGCAGCAAGAGACCCAGTACTTC. Protein: CASSFLGQQETQYF. The entire variable domain, with the rest obtained from reference TRBV5-5 and TRBJ2-5, is as follows: DAGVTQSPTHLIKTRGQQVTLRCSPISGHKSVSWYQQVLGQGPQFIFQYYEKEERGRGNFPDRFSARQFPNYSSELNVNALLLGDSALYLCASSFLGQQETQYFGPGTRLLVL.

This clone was counted only a few times. The chain combines TRBV2 with TRBJ1-1, with D possibly TRBD1 on 6 matching bases. The CDR3 runs 10 residues. V was trimmed by 6 bases and J by 11 bases, leaving 10 bases between them. CDR1 and CDR2 from the germline V gene are SNHLY and FYNNEI. The CDR3: CASSYREAFF. The CDR3 DNA reads TGTGCCAGCAGCTACAGGGAGGCTTTCTTT.

The chain has TRBV10-2 and TRBJ2-1, with TRBD1 as a possible D gene (6 bases). The germline V gene encodes CDR1 WSHSY and CDR2 SAAADI. Between the trimmed V and J ends, which lost 3 bases and 9 bases, there was a span of 15 bases. The CDR3 is 14 amino acids. CDR3 in amino acids: CASSDWGRVGEQFF. The CDR3 DNA reads TGCGCCAGCAGTGATTGGGGGCGGGTGGGTGAGCAGTTCTTC.

The chain employs TRBV7-8 and TRBJ1-4, with 7 bases lining up with TRBD1. Germline loops: CDR1 SGHVS, CDR2 FQNEAQ. This CDR3 has 16 residues. V gave up 3 bases and J gave up 5 bases; unmatched junction bases: 9. CDR3 loop: CASSFSRSRGNEKLFF. The CDR3 DNA sequence: TGTGCCAGCAGCTTCAGCCGCTCCAGGGGGAATGAAAAACTGTTTTTT. Variable domain in full (rest from reference TRBV7-8 and TRBJ1-4): GAGVSQSPRYKVAKRGQDVALRCDPISGHVSLFWYQQALGQGPEFLTYFQNEAQLDKSGLPSDRFFAERPEGSVSTLKIQRTQQEDSAVYLCASSFSRSRGNEKLFFGSGTQLSVL.

V is TRBV19 and J is TRBJ1-1, with TRBD1 matching 8 bases. Germline V lookup: CDR1 LNHDA, CDR2 SQIVND (reference sequence). With V trimmed by 8 bases and J by 2 bases, 10 bases remained unmatched. The CDR3 extends over 15 amino acids. CDR3 sequence: CASRTDRASNTEAFF. CDR3 DNA sequence: TGTGCCAGTCGGACGGACAGGGCATCCAACACTGAAGCTTTCTTT.

This chain uses TRBV19 with TRBJ2-7; possibly TRBD1 for D (6 bases). V was shortened by 3 bases and J by 3 bases, with 9 bases between the two germline ends. Germline V CDR1 and CDR2: LNHDA, SQIVND (reference sequence). The CDR3 is 13 residues long. CDR3 in DNA: TGTGCCAGTAGTATTACAGGGAACTACGAGCAGTACTTC. Encoded protein: CASSITGNYEQYF.

V and J are TRBV11-1 and TRBJ2-6; D unresolved. Trimming stripped 0 bases from V and 0 bases from J, with 9 bases between. The CDR3 spans 17 residues. Looked up from germline, CDR1 is SGHAT and CDR2 is FQDESV (reference sequence). The CDR3, as DNA: TGTGCCAGCAGCTTAGCCCCTACCTACTCTGGGGCCAACGTCCTGACTTTC. The encoded protein is CASSLAPTYSGANVLTF. The full variable domain, rest sourced from reference TRBV11-1 and TRBJ2-6, is EAEVAQSPRYKITEKSQAVAFWCDPISGHATLYWYRQILGQGPELLVQFQDESVVDDSQLPKDRFSAERLKGVDSTLKIQPAELGDSAMYLCASSLAPTYSGANVLTFGAGSRLTVL.

Only a few counts were recorded for this clone. The chain carries TRBV19 and TRBJ1-5; 7 nucleotides agree with TRBD1. The CDR3 runs 15 residues. The trim removed 9 bases at V and 1 base at J, leaving 9 bases unmatched. Looked up from germline, CDR1 is LNHDA and CDR2 is SQIVND (reference sequence). CDR3 sequence (DNA): TGTGCCAGCAAGATTGAGGACAGGAGCAATCAGCCCCAGCATTTT. Translated: CASKIEDRSNQPQHF.

This clone was found once. This rearrangement joins TRBV7-2 to TRBJ1-1, with 9 bases aligning to TRBD1. Germline V gene lookup returns CDR1 SGHTA and CDR2 FQGNSA. CDR3 length: 15 residues. V lost 1 base to trimming and J lost 7 bases; unmatched junction nucleotides: 7. The CDR3 here is CASSLGLRDRVEAFF. In nucleotides, the CDR3 is TGTGCCAGCAGCTTAGGGCTCCGGGACAGGGTTGAAGCTTTCTTT.

V gene TRBV10-1 combines with J gene TRBJ2-1; D might be TRBD1 (5 bases). Trimming cost V 4 bases and J 9 bases, with 16 bases left between them. Germline V gene data show CDR1 as WNHNN and CDR2 as SYGVQD (reference sequence). The CDR3 consists of 14 residues. CDR3 sequence: CASSVGPARSEQFF. CDR3 bases: TGCGCCAGCAGTGTGGGGCCCGCCCGGAGTGAGCAGTTCTTC.

V is TRBV9 and J is TRBJ2-7, with TRBD1 identical over 8 bases. V lost 7 bases, J lost 4 bases, and 10 bases stayed unmatched. This CDR3 is built from 14 residues. CDR1 and CDR2 (germline): SGDLS, YYNGEE. The CDR3 spells CASSYGQGGYEQYF. The CDR3, as DNA: TGTGCCAGCTCTTACGGACAGGGTGGTTACGAGCAGTACTTC.